The 14 T cell receptor beta chains below all came from one sample that was sequenced in a study of cytomegalovirus exposure and HLA in healthy donors. The protocol was immunoSEQ multiplex PCR, while the TCRdb copy is restricted to in-frame clones and leaves out a portion. Counted here are hundreds of thousands of clones, around 88% occurring once; the ten biggest clones make up 1% to 1.5%. Sequenced: PBMCs. The receptors derive from a woman aged 25 to 39 in good health and CMV-seropositive.

The genes are TRBV19 and TRBJ2-3; D is possibly TRBD2 (6 bases). Trimming left V 4 bases short and J 2 bases short, with 10 bases between. This CDR3 contains 14 residues. Germline assignment: CDR1 LNHDA and CDR2 SQIVND (reference sequence). CDR3 nucleotide sequence: TGTGCCAGTAGTAGGAGGGCACCCACAGATACGCAGTATTTT. As protein: CASSRRAPTDTQYF.

CDR3 sequence (DNA): TGTGCCAGCAGCTTTGGGACAGGGGACTATGGCTACACCTTC. Its translation is CASSFGTGDYGYTF. This chain joins TRBV11-2 and TRBJ1-2; 10 nucleotides agree with TRBD1. This CDR3 comprises 14 residues. With 3 bases clipped from V and 3 bases from J, the junction kept 1 base outside the gene matches. The germline gives CDR1 SGHAT, CDR2 FQNNGV.

In DNA form, the CDR3 reads TGCGCCAGCAGCCCCATTGGGTATAGCGGGAGCTACGAGCAGTACTTC. Residues: CASSPIGYSGSYEQYF. This rearrangement joins TRBV5-1 to TRBJ2-7; 9 nucleotides align to TRBD2. V dropped 4 bases and J dropped 3; count of bases not matched to a gene: 11. The germline gives CDR1 SGHRS, CDR2 YFSETQ. The CDR3 is made up of 16 amino acids.

The chain uses TRBV27 and TRBJ2-7; 7 nucleotides line up with TRBD2. The CDR3 covers 13 residues. CDR1 is MNHEY and CDR2 is SMNVEV in the germline V gene (reference sequence). V lost 5 bases, J lost 3 bases, and 4 bases stayed unmatched. The CDR3 is CASSLSGYYEQYF. CDR3 DNA: TGTGCCAGCAGTCTTAGCGGGTACTACGAGCAGTACTTC.

CDR3 bases: TGTGCCAGCAGCTTGACAGGCGAGACCCAGTACTTC. Amino acid sequence: CASSLTGETQYF. V usage is TRBV5-6 and J usage is TRBJ2-5, with D possibly being TRBD1 (5 bases). V was trimmed by 1 base and J by 5 bases, leaving 6 bases between them. Germline CDR1 reads SGHDT; CDR2 reads YYEEEE. The CDR3 has 12 residues.

The chain is built from TRBV7-2 and TRBJ1-2; 7 bases are shared with TRBD1. The CDR3 runs to 16 residues. The germline V gene encodes CDR1 SGHTA and CDR2 FQGNSA. V lost 0 bases, J lost 3 bases, and 7 bases stayed unmatched. The CDR3 DNA sequence: TGTGCCAGCAGCTTAGCGTCGGGGCAGGGGGACTATGGCTACACCTTC. The encoded protein is CASSLASGQGDYGYTF.

V usage is TRBV6-5 and J usage is TRBJ2-1, with 14 bases aligning to TRBD2. From germline, CDR1 is MNHEY and CDR2 SVGAGI. V dropped 6 bases and J dropped 8; count of bases not matched to a gene: 6. CDR3 length equals 15 residues. The CDR3 nucleotides read TGTGCCAGCAGCAGGGGACTAGCGGGAGTCCATGAGCAGTTCTTC. Its translation is CASSRGLAGVHEQFF.

This clone was seen a single time. V and J are TRBV27 and TRBJ2-3; a weak D match, TRBD2 (5 bases). With 3 bases removed from V and 6 bases from J, the gap between germline ends came to 13 bases. CDR1 and CDR2 (germline): MNHEY, SMNVEV (reference sequence). The CDR3 covers 14 residues. CDR3 residues: CASSFAGVRDTQYF. The CDR3 DNA sequence: TGTGCCAGCAGTTTTGCGGGTGTGCGGGATACGCAGTATTTT.

The chain uses TRBV10-2 and TRBJ2-1; 10 bases are shared with TRBD2. This CDR3 has 15 amino acids. V was pared by 4 bases and J by 5 bases, with 5 bases of the junction left unmatched. The germline V gene encodes CDR1 WSHSY and CDR2 SAAADI. CDR3 coding DNA: TGCGCCAGCAGTGCCGGGACTAGCGTTAACAATGAGCAGTTCTTC. This codes for CASSAGTSVNNEQFF.

The genes are TRBV27 and TRBJ2-1; D is unclear. Trimming pared 2 bases from V and 1 base from J, leaving 9 bases between. Germline V gene data show CDR1 as MNHEY and CDR2 as SMNVEV (reference sequence). CDR3 length: 15 residues. The CDR3 is CASSLLEGSYNEQFF. CDR3 DNA sequence: TGTGCCAGCAGTTTACTAGAAGGTTCCTACAATGAGCAGTTCTTC.

J is TRBJ2-2 and V is TRBV2; 10 bases fit TRBD2. Per the germline V gene, CDR1 is SNHLY and CDR2 is FYNNEI. With 6 bases clipped from V and 0 bases from J, the junction kept 7 bases outside the gene matches. The CDR3 has 17 residues. The CDR3 coding sequence is TGTGCCAGCAGCGACCGAACTAGCGGGACGAACACCGGGGAGCTGTTTTTT. It specifies CASSDRTSGTNTGELFF.

The CDR3: CASSPPGLAGVYEQYF. The CDR3 DNA follows: TGTGCCAGCAGTCCCCCCGGACTAGCGGGAGTATACGAGCAGTACTTC. The chain links TRBV27 to TRBJ2-7; TRBD2 agrees at 13 bases. This CDR3 has 16 amino acids. Trimming at V came to 5 bases and at J to 4 bases, leaving 8 bases not matched to a gene. In germline, CDR1 is MNHEY, CDR2 SMNVEV (reference sequence).

This sequence joins TRBV7-2 and TRBJ2-5; 10 bases fit TRBD2. The CDR3 runs to 16 residues. The trim removed 5 bases at V and 4 bases at J, leaving 10 bases unmatched. CDR1 and CDR2 (germline): SGHTA, FQGNSA. CDR3 residues: CASSPSIAGGGETQYF. The CDR3 DNA is TGTGCCAGCAGCCCGAGCATAGCGGGAGGTGGAGAGACCCAGTACTTC.

A single count supports this clone. The chain links TRBV19 to TRBJ2-7, with TRBD1 as a possible D gene (6 bases). Germline CDR1 LNHDA, CDR2 SQIVND (reference sequence). The CDR3 covers 14 residues. Trimming removed 6 bases from V and 0 bases from J, with 12 bases in between. This CDR3 is CASSRQEDSYEQYF. CDR3 nucleotides: TGTGCCAGTAGCCGACAGGAGGACTCCTACGAGCAGTACTTC.